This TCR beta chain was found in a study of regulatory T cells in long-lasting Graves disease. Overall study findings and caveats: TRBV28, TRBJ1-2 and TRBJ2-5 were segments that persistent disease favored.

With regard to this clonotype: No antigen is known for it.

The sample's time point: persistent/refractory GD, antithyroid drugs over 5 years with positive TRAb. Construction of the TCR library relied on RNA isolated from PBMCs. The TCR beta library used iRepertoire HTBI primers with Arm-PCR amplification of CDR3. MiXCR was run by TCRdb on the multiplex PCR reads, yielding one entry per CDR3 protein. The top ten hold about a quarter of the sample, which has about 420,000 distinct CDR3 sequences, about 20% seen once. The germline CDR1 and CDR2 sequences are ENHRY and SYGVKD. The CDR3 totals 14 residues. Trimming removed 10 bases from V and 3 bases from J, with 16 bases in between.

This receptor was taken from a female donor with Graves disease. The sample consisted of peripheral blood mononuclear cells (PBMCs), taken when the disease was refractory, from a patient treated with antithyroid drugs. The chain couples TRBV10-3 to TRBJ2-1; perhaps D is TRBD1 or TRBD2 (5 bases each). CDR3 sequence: CATERGAGYNEQFF. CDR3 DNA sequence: TGTGCCACCGAGAGGGGAGCCGGCTACAATGAGCAGTTCTTC.